This T cell receptor (beta chain) was identified during a study of identical twins (dated by TCRdb to about 2016). Turning to the overall study: The study deep-sequenced TCR alpha and beta repertoires from monozygotic twins, unrelated adults of various ages and cord blood to test whether fetal clonotypes persist. Replicate twin experiments were performed at different times using different library preparation protocols to rule out contamination.

From the germline V gene, CDR1 is LGHNA and CDR2 is YSLEER. Cut back by 1 base and 4 bases, the V and J ends lie 8 bases apart. From its cysteine to its phenylalanine, the CDR3 spans 14 amino acids. The retained sequence is limited to the CDR3, 42 bases, with the frame set at the first base. Paper-wide results and their limitations: Zero-insertion analyses could be partly confounded by invariant T cells such as MAIT and iNKT, though diverse VJ usage argued against such confounding for most clonotypes. Conclusions relied on cross-sectional statistical analysis, since the same donors could not be followed over many years. Fewer insertions were carried by abundant cord blood beta clonotypes, a similar but weaker trend appeared in young adult naive repertoires, and no such trend appeared in memory repertoires. Compared with coincidental sharing between unrelated individuals, out-of-frame TCR alpha sequences shared between twins had an excess of sequences with low generation probability. Out-of-frame TCR alpha sharing in monozygotic twins was systematically underestimated by recombination models, whereas sharing between unrelated individuals was in agreement with the recombination models. Excess twin sharing in beta out-of-frame sequences was weaker because fewer shared sequences lowered the signal-to-noise ratio.

The library was made by 5' RACE. Sequencing was carried out with an Illumina HiSeq 2000. Template switching introduced a universal primer binding site; the final cDNA contained a unique molecular identifier, enabling accurate counting of TCR cDNA molecules. Specific primers in the conserved constant-segment region were used to synthesize first-strand cDNA for TCR alpha and beta chains. Each cDNA library was double barcoded, with a SMART-Mk sample barcode plus Illumina barcodes, to control for contamination. TruSeq adapter sequences and Illumina sample barcodes were added in two successive PCR steps. The Illumina HiSeq platform was used with custom primers to sequence TCR alpha and beta cDNA libraries. The original pipeline was this. MiGEC processed the raw reads to extract unique molecular identifiers, while MiXCR was used to determine the CDR3 positions. Recombination models were inferred per individual with the repgenHMM and IGoR tools using an EM algorithm. Shared clonotype analysis was performed with the tcR package in R, normalizing sharing by the product of cloneset sizes. To study raw recombination free of thymic and clonal selection effects, out-of-frame nonproductive sequences were analyzed. In TCRdb, the public reads were trimmed at Q25 with fastp and aligned with MiXCR, with productive beta chains retained. Here each entry gathers all rows of one CDR3 protein and keeps the most common genes and DNA. None of the V and J calls come from the authors' own analysis; TCRdb made them. This sample gives approximately 690,000 distinct CDR3 sequences in total; over 5% of them show up just once. The ten biggest clones cover roughly 1.8% of the sample.

The table lists this clonotype with many counts. Its antigen has not been determined. Base qualities are not recorded, but no much larger clone differs from it by a single base. Every donor was a healthy Caucasian. Three unrelated non-twin adults were additionally sequenced: a male aged 18 to 29, a male aged 50 to 60 and a female aged 50 to 60. Miltenyi CD45RO+ enrichment and human naive T-cell isolation kits were used to isolate memory (CD45RO+) and naive T cells from PBMC. The receptor chain draws on TRBV4-3 and TRBJ2-1; the best D guess is TRBD1, with 6 bases matching. The sequenced sample was naive T cells sorted from blood. The sample's cell subset or site label, in plain terms: cells isolated with a human naive T-cell isolation kit. The source is a man aged 18 to 29 in good health. The CDR3 protein: CASSQGRGYNEQFF. The nucleotide sequence is TGCGCCAGCAGCCAAGGAAGGGGGTACAATGAGCAGTTCTTC.